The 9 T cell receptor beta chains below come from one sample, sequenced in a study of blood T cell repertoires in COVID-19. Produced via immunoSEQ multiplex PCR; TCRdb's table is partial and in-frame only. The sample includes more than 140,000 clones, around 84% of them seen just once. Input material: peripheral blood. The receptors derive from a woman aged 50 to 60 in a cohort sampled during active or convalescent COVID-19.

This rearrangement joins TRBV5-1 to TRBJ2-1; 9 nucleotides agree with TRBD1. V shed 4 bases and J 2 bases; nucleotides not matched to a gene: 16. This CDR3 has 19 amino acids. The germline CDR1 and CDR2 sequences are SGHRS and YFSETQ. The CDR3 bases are TGCGCCAGCAGCGTGGGACAGGGATATAGGGGGATACCCTACAATGAGCAGTTCTTC. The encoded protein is CASSVGQGYRGIPYNEQFF.

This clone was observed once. The CDR3 here is CASGLMTGVGSNQPQHF. Here the CDR3 DNA reads TGTGCTAGTGGTTTAATGACAGGGGTGGGTAGCAATCAGCCCCAGCATTTT. This chain connects TRBV12-5 to TRBJ1-5; 8 nucleotides agree with TRBD1. In germline, CDR1 is LGHNT, CDR2 FRNRAP. This CDR3 region has 17 residues. After removal of 3 bases from V and 0 bases from J, the junction contained 7 bases not matched to a gene. The full variable domain, rest sourced from reference TRBV12-5 and TRBJ1-5, is DARVTQTPRHKVTEMGQEVTMRCQPILGHNTVFWYRQTMMQGLELLAYFRNRAPLDDSGMPKDRFSAEMPDATLATLKIQPSEPRDSAVYFCASGLMTGVGSNQPQHFGDGTRLSIL.

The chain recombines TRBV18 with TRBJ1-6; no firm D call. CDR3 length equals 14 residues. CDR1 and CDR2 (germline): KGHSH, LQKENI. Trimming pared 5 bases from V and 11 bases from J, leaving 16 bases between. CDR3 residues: CASSSTEERAPLHF. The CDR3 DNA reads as TGTGCCAGCTCATCCACTGAGGAGAGGGCACCCCTCCACTTT.

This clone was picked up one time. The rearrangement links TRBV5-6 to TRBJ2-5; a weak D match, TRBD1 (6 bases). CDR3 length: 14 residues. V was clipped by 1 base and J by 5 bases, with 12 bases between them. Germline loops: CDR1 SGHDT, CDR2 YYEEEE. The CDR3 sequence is CASSLQQGTETQYF. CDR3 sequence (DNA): TGTGCCAGCAGCTTGCAGCAGGGGACGGAGACCCAGTACTTC.

The CDR3 DNA follows: TGCGCCAGCAGCCAAACTACCGGGACAGGGGATCCCTACGAGCAGTACTTC. Its protein is CASSQTTGTGDPYEQYF. The gene calls are TRBV4-1 and TRBJ2-7; 10 bases line up with TRBD1. The CDR3 has 17 amino acids. Trimming removed 2 bases from V and 2 bases from J; junction bases left unmatched: 9. The germline V gene has CDR1 MGHRA and CDR2 YSYEKL.

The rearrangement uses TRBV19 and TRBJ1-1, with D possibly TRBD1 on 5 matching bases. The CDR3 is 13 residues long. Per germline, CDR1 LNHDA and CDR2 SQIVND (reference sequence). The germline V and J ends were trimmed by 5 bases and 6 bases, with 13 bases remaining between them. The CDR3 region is CASSRQFDAEAFF. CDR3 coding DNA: TGTGCCAGTAGTCGACAGTTTGATGCTGAAGCTTTCTTT.

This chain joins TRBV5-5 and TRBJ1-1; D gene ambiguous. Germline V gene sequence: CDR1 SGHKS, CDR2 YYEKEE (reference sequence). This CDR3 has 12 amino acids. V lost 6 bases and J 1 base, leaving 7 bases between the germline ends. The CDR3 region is CASTYTNTEAFF. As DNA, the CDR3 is TGTGCCAGCACCTATACGAACACTGAAGCTTTCTTT.

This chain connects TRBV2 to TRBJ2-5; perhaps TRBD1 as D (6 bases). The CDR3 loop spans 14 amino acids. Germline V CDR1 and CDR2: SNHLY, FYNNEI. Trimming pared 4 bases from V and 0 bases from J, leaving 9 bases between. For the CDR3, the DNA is TGTGCCAGCAGTGCGAACAGGGACCAAGAGACCCAGTACTTC. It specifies CASSANRDQETQYF.

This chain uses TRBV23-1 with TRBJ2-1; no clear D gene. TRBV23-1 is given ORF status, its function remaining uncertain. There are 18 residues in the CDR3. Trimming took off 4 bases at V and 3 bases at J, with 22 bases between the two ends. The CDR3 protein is CASSPLESSHRIYNEQFF. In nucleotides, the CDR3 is TGCGCCAGCAGTCCATTGGAGAGCAGCCATAGGATCTACAATGAGCAGTTCTTC.